This TCR beta chain was captured in a study of cytomegalovirus exposure and HLA in healthy donors. The PCR had 60 Vbeta and 13 Jbeta primers. Assay used: immunoSEQ multiplex PCR; TCRdb lists only in-frame clones, some missing. The sample holds about 150,000 clones, 70% to 85% seen once. Germline CDR1 reads SGHDT; CDR2 reads YYEEEE. V was cut by 0 bases and J by 7 bases, with 14 bases left in between. The CDR3 contains 16 residues. Material: PBMCs. The TCR was taken from a man aged 30-40 years in good health and CMV-seronegative. The chain joins TRBV5-6 to TRBJ1-6; D possibly corresponds to TRBD1 (5 bases). The CDR3 spells CASSLAGQGRNSPLHF. CDR3 sequence (DNA): TGTGCCAGCAGCTTGGCCGGCCAGGGAAGAAATTCACCCCTCCACTTT.